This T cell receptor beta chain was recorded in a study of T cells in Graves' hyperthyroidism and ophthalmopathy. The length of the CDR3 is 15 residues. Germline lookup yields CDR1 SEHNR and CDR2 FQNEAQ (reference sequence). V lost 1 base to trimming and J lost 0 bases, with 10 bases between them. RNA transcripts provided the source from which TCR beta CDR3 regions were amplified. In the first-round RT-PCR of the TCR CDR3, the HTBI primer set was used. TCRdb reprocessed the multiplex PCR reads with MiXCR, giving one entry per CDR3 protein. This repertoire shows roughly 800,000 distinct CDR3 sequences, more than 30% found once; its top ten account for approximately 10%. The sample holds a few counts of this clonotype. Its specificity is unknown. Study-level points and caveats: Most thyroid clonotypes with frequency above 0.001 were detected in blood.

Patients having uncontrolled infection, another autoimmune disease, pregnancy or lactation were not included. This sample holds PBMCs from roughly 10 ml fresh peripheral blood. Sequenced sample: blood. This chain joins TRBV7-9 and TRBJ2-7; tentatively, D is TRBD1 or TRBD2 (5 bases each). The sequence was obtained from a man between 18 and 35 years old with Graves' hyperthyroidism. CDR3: CASSLVGVTSYEQYF. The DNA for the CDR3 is TGTGCCAGCAGCTTAGTGGGGGTTACCTCCTACGAGCAGTACTTC.